A selection of T cell receptor beta chains follows, all from one sample in a study of blood T cell repertoires in COVID-19. Produced via immunoSEQ multiplex PCR; TCRdb's table is partial and in-frame only. Seen here are some 130,000 clones, more than 60% observed once, and the top ten hold roughly 13%. Sequencing was done on a sample of peripheral blood. These TCRs come from a man older than 75 with acute or convalescent COVID-19. Both conserved end residues are part of each CDR3.

v_gene: TRBV5-8; j_gene: TRBJ2-5; CDR3aa: CASSAGTRKGETQYF
v_gene: TRBV2; j_gene: TRBJ2-5; CDR3aa: CASSESRETQYF
v_gene: TRBV5-5; j_gene: TRBJ2-3; CDR3aa: CASSSTGGENTQYF
v_gene: TRBV6-6; j_gene: TRBJ1-1; CDR3aa: CASRPGGMNTEAFF
v_gene: TRBV10-3; j_gene: TRBJ2-5; CDR3aa: CAAATGTQETQYF
v_gene: TRBV7-3; j_gene: TRBJ1-6; CDR3aa: CASSQGRLHQSPLHF
v_gene: TRBV7-2; j_gene: TRBJ2-2; CDR3aa: CASSLVASTTGELFF
v_gene: TRBV6-2/TRBV6-3; j_gene: TRBJ1-4; CDR3aa: CASSYYGTGGFATNEKLFF
v_gene: TRBV5-1; j_gene: TRBJ1-1; CDR3aa: CASSLGLQGNTEAFF
v_gene: TRBV5-6; j_gene: TRBJ2-5; CDR3aa: CASSPQGTQWQETQYF
v_gene: TRBV2; j_gene: TRBJ2-3; CDR3aa: CASSFSGGQQYF
v_gene: TRBV11-3; j_gene: TRBJ2-3; CDR3aa: CASSLAPGLAAQYF
v_gene: TRBV28; j_gene: TRBJ2-1; CDR3aa: CASRPSGGLYNEQFF
v_gene: TRBV5-1; j_gene: TRBJ1-1; CDR3aa: CASSLGGSYTEAFF
v_gene: TRBV6-1; j_gene: TRBJ2-5; CDR3aa: CASSELAGGPQETQYF
v_gene: TRBV2; j_gene: TRBJ1-4; CDR3aa: CASGRGVEKLFF
v_gene: TRBV3-1/TRBV3-2; j_gene: TRBJ1-5; CDR3aa: CASSQDAGGNQPQHF
v_gene: TRBV2; j_gene: TRBJ1-1; CDR3aa: CASHFTMNTEAFF
v_gene: TRBV5-5; j_gene: TRBJ2-2; CDR3aa: CASSSPGTGHTGELFF
v_gene: TRBV7-9; j_gene: TRBJ2-5; CDR3aa: CASSRPTGWDPGAQYF
v_gene: TRBV7-2; j_gene: TRBJ1-6; CDR3aa: CASSLILGTGTNNSPLHF
v_gene: TRBV28; j_gene: TRBJ1-5; CDR3aa: CASGRQFSNQPQHF
v_gene: TRBV9; j_gene: TRBJ1-6; CDR3aa: CASSVEGRQNSPLHF
v_gene: TRBV6-1; j_gene: TRBJ1-5; CDR3aa: CASSGSQGPYSNQPQHF
v_gene: TRBV19; j_gene: TRBJ1-6; CDR3aa: CATGQGGSPLHF
v_gene: TRBV6-2/TRBV6-3; j_gene: TRBJ2-5; CDR3aa: CASSRLAGETQYF
v_gene: TRBV2; j_gene: TRBJ2-1; CDR3aa: CASTPQGANEQFF
v_gene: TRBV4-1; j_gene: TRBJ2-5; CDR3aa: CASSQDSLAGAQETQYF
v_gene: TRBV7-3; j_gene: TRBJ2-1; CDR3aa: CASSPRERPTPYNEQFF
v_gene: TRBV6-2/TRBV6-3; j_gene: TRBJ2-7; CDR3aa: CASSYETGRSEQYF
v_gene: TRBV19; j_gene: TRBJ2-1; CDR3aa: CASSIRWGSRQFF
v_gene: TRBV9; j_gene: TRBJ2-5; CDR3aa: CASSVVGDTETQYF
v_gene: TRBV6-4; j_gene: TRBJ1-1; CDR3aa: CASADTNTEAFF
v_gene: TRBV10-3; j_gene: TRBJ2-2; CDR3aa: CAIASGGELFF
v_gene: TRBV30; j_gene: TRBJ1-5; CDR3aa: CAWSVKGSQPQHF
v_gene: TRBV5-8; j_gene: TRBJ1-6; CDR3aa: CASSSPTGGHSPLHF
v_gene: TRBV18; j_gene: TRBJ2-3; CDR3aa: CASSPAGTDTQYF
v_gene: TRBV18; j_gene: TRBJ2-7; CDR3aa: CASSPGSLYEQYF
v_gene: TRBV18; j_gene: TRBJ2-2; CDR3aa: CASSPQSNTGELFF
v_gene: TRBV7-3; j_gene: TRBJ2-3; CDR3aa: CASSLQQGVGDTQYF
v_gene: TRBV7-2; j_gene: TRBJ1-6; CDR3aa: CASSWTQYNSPLHF
v_gene: TRBV18; j_gene: TRBJ1-6; CDR3aa: CASSISTAYNSPLHF
v_gene: TRBV7-2; j_gene: TRBJ1-5; CDR3aa: CASSLGTGFRQPQHF
v_gene: TRBV2; j_gene: TRBJ1-5; CDR3aa: CASSEATGENQPQHF
v_gene: TRBV7-2; j_gene: TRBJ2-7; CDR3aa: CASSLQVGGDEQYF
v_gene: TRBV18; j_gene: TRBJ1-6; CDR3aa: CASSPSGTLSSPLHF
v_gene: TRBV5-4; j_gene: TRBJ2-7; CDR3aa: CASSLTQASYEQYF